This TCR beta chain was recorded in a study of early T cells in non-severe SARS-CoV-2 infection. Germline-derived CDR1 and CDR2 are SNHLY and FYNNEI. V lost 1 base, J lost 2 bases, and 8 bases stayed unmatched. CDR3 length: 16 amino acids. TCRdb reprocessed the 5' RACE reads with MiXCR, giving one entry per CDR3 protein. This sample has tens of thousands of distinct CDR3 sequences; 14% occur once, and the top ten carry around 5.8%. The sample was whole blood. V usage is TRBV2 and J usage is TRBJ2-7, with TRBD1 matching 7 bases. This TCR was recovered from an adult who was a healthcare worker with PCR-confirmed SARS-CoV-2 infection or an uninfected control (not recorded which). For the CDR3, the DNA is TGTGCCAGCAGTGAAGGGACCGGGACAGCGGCCTACGAGCAGTACTTC. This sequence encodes CASSEGTGTAAYEQYF.